A selection of T cell receptor beta chains follows, all from one sample in a study of response to subunit inactivated influenza vaccine. One entry per CDR3 protein, called by TCRdb with MiXCR from the RT-PCR reads. The table has 550,000 to 600,000 distinct CDR3 sequences, over 9.5% seen once. Sequenced material: PBMCs from blood, taken on the day of vaccination. These receptors were taken from a man between 45 and 60 years old who received an inactivated influenza vaccine. CDR3s include the opening cysteine and the closing phenylalanine or tryptophan. D genes are given only for firm matches. Expanded clones get a size class; other rows say once, few or many, or leave the size out.

abundance	d_gene	v_gene	j_gene	len	CDR3aa	CDR3nt
-	-	TRBV6-1	TRBJ1-5	16	CASSEGTVISNQPQHF	TGTGCCAGCAGTGAAGGGACAGTGATTAGCAATCAGCCCCAGCATTTT
many	TRBD2	TRBV29-1	TRBJ2-3	12	CSVATSQDTQYF	TGCAGCGTCGCGACTAGCCAAGATACGCAGTATTTT
many	TRBD1	TRBV12-3/TRBV12-4	TRBJ2-3	15	CASSRIDRATDTQYF	TGTGCCAGCAGTCGTATAGACAGGGCAACAGATACGCAGTATTTT
few	TRBD1	TRBV7-9	TRBJ2-7	16	CASRLISGTGSYEQYF	TGTGCCAGCAGACTTATATCCGGGACAGGGTCCTACGAGCAGTACTTC
-	-	TRBV7-2	TRBJ2-5	13	CASSPANQETQYF	TGTGCCAGCAGCCCTGCTAACCAAGAGACCCAGTACTTC
many	TRBD1	TRBV4-1	TRBJ2-2	16	CASSHTQGQNTGELFF	TGCGCCAGCAGCCATACACAGGGGCAGAACACCGGGGAGCTGTTTTTT
-	-	TRBV5-1	TRBJ1-5	13	CASSPGTNQPQHF	TGCGCCAGCAGCCCCGGGACAAATCAGCCCCAGCATTTT
-	-	TRBV5-1	TRBJ1-1	13	CASSGRGGTEAFF	TGCGCCAGCTCGGGAAGGGGAGGCACTGAAGCTTTCTTT
few	-	TRBV7-2	TRBJ1-6	14	CASSPGQTNSPLHF	TGTGCCAGCAGCCCCGGACAGACCAATTCACCCCTCCACTTT
-	TRBD2	TRBV4-3	TRBJ2-2	16	CASSQISGRVFGELFF	TGCGCCAGCAGCCAAATTAGCGGGAGAGTCTTCGGGGAGCTGTTTTTT
few	-	TRBV20-1	TRBJ1-4	13	CSARGVGLEKLFF	TGCAGTGCTAGAGGAGTTGGCCTCGAAAAACTGTTTTTT
-	-	TRBV20-1	TRBJ2-3	14	CSALRAGIADTQYF	TGCAGTGCGTTACGGGCGGGAATCGCGGATACGCAGTATTTT
many	TRBD1	TRBV10-2	TRBJ2-7	15	CASSRLGTGLHEQYF	TGCGCCAGCAGTCGGCTGGGGACAGGGTTGCACGAGCAGTACTTC
-	-	TRBV6-2/TRBV6-3	TRBJ2-3	15	CASSYLASGADTQYF	TGTGCCAGCAGTTACTTGGCTAGTGGGGCGGATACGCAGTATTTT
-	TRBD2	TRBV19	TRBJ2-1	19	CASTPFLAGGRFSYNEQFF	TGTGCCAGTACCCCTTTCCTAGCGGGAGGCCGCTTCTCCTACAATGAGCAGTTCTTC
-	TRBD1	TRBV6-1	TRBJ1-2	14	CASSRSRDSYGYTF	TGTGCCAGCAGCAGGAGCCGGGACAGCTATGGCTACACCTTC
-	-	TRBV9	TRBJ2-7	13	CASSVDLASEQYF	TGTGCCAGCAGCGTAGACCTAGCTTCCGAGCAGTACTTC
few	-	TRBV9	TRBJ1-2	15	CASSAGGFSNYGYTF	TGTGCCAGCAGCGCCGGGGGGTTCTCTAACTATGGCTACACCTTC
-	-	TRBV12-3/TRBV12-4	TRBJ1-5	17	CASSGGPIPYSNQPQHF	TGTGCCAGCAGCGGGGGCCCGATCCCCTATAGCAATCAGCCCCAGCATTTT
few	-	TRBV9	TRBJ1-3	13	CASSVDQKNTIYF	TGTGCCAGCAGCGTAGATCAGAAGAACACCATATATTTT
-	-	TRBV4-1	TRBJ1-4	15	CASSQPTRKDEKLFF	TGCGCCAGCAGCCAACCGACCCGAAAAGACGAAAAACTGTTTTTT
-	-	TRBV5-6	TRBJ1-2	15	CASSSTYQTEHGYTF	TGTGCCAGCAGCTCGACTTACCAGACGGAGCATGGCTACACCTTC
many	-	TRBV7-2	TRBJ2-3	12	CASGGFWDTQYF	TGTGCCAGCGGGGGGTTTTGGGATACGCAGTATTTT
few	-	TRBV12-3/TRBV12-4	TRBJ2-1	12	CASSPQGSEQFF	TGTGCCAGCAGTCCCCAGGGTTCCGAGCAGTTCTTC
few	TRBD1	TRBV5-1	TRBJ2-2	17	CASSPGQTIRGTGELFF	TGCGCCAGCAGCCCGGGACAGACAATTCGGGGCACCGGGGAGCTGTTTTTT
many	-	TRBV13	TRBJ2-1	13	CASSLGLKDEQFF	TGTGCCAGCAGCTTAGGCCTAAAGGATGAGCAGTTCTTC
few	-	TRBV28	TRBJ2-5	16	CASSLNQGKGEETQYF	TGTGCCAGCAGTTTAAACCAGGGAAAGGGGGAAGAGACCCAGTACTTC
few	TRBD2	TRBV20-1	TRBJ2-7	16	CSAREGGRAVWYEQYF	TGCAGTGCTAGAGAAGGCGGGAGAGCCGTGTGGTACGAGCAGTACTTC
many	TRBD2	TRBV6-5	TRBJ2-1	15	CASSYSGGAYNEQFF	TGTGCCAGCAGTTACAGCGGGGGGGCCTACAATGAGCAGTTCTTC
once	-	TRBV12-3/TRBV12-4	TRBJ2-3	18	CASSSEGGRVTFTDTQYF	TGTGCCAGCAGTTCAGAAGGGGGGCGGGTAACTTTCACAGATACGCAGTATTTT
-	-	TRBV3-1	TRBJ2-2	17	CASSPLGLQANTGELFF	TGTGCCAGCAGCCCTCTGGGGTTGCAGGCGAACACCGGGGAGCTGTTTTTT
few	-	TRBV6-5	TRBJ1-1	14	CASSLHPMNTEAFF	TGTGCCAGCAGTTTACACCCGATGAACACTGAAGCTTTCTTT
few	TRBD1	TRBV12-3/TRBV12-4	TRBJ1-1	14	CASSSHRGRAEAFF	TGTGCCAGCAGTTCCCACAGGGGAAGGGCTGAAGCTTTCTTT
many	-	TRBV29-1	TRBJ2-2	17	CSVQERWARGRTGELFF	TGCAGCGTCCAGGAGCGTTGGGCCAGGGGCCGAACCGGGGAGCTGTTTTTT
few	-	TRBV6-1	TRBJ1-2	12	CASSEVGNGYTF	TGTGCCAGCAGTGAAGTAGGGAACGGCTACACCTTC
-	-	TRBV11-2	TRBJ2-4	17	CASSLFLNPGGLNIQYF	TGTGCCAGCAGCCTTTTTTTAAACCCGGGGGGCCTAAACATTCAGTACTTC
-	-	TRBV29-1	TRBJ2-1	11	CSVAGGLEQFF	TGCAGCGTTGCGGGGGGCCTAGAGCAGTTCTTC
few	-	TRBV7-3	TRBJ2-2	15	CASSPRADFTGELFF	TGTGCCAGCAGCCCTCGGGCCGACTTCACCGGGGAGCTGTTTTTT
many	-	TRBV12-3/TRBV12-4	TRBJ2-7	11	CASRYSSEQYF	TGTGCCAGCAGATATAGTAGCGAGCAGTACTTC
few	-	TRBV5-1	TRBJ2-2	16	CASSLQSLRGAGELFF	TGCGCCAGCAGCCTACAGAGTCTTCGGGGCGCCGGGGAGCTGTTTTTT
-	-	TRBV5-1	TRBJ2-5	15	CASRSDLGDLGTQYF	TGCGCCAGCAGAAGTGATTTGGGGGATTTGGGGACCCAGTACTTC
few	-	TRBV4-3	TRBJ2-1	14	CASRQSDRANEQFF	TGCGCCAGCAGACAATCTGACAGAGCCAATGAGCAGTTCTTC
once	TRBD2	TRBV20-1	TRBJ2-7	13	CSATRTSDGEQYF	TGCAGTGCTACACGGACTAGCGATGGCGAGCAGTACTTC